The clone carrying this T cell receptor beta chain occurred a few times. The antigen is not known. Time point: week 23, last vaccination. One vaccine dose held 300 ug of mutant IDH1 20-mer peptide and came with topical imiquimod. Profiling relied on immunoSEQ multiplex PCR, and the TCRdb table lists in-frame clones only, not all of them. The sample lists 35,000 to 40,000 clones, 80% to 90% occurring once. Per the germline V gene, CDR1 is SGHTA and CDR2 is FQGNSA. Trimming took off 5 bases at V and 4 bases at J, with 14 bases between the two ends. The CDR3 spans 14 residues. The data derive from a study of a mutant IDH1 vaccine in newly diagnosed glioma.

J is TRBJ1-2 and V is TRBV7-2, with D perhaps matching TRBD1 (6 bases). The material was PBMCs, obtained from a glioma patient whose treatment included an IDH1 peptide vaccine. The TCR comes from a man aged 35 to 55 with glioma. This CDR3 is CASSRAGGAYGYTF. The CDR3 region has the DNA TGTGCCAGCAGCCGAGCGGGGGGGGCCTATGGCTACACCTTC.